A single sample is the source of the 30 T cell receptor beta chains below, sequenced in a study of T cell clonality in common variable immunodeficiency. Assay: immunoSEQ multiplex PCR; the TCRdb copy retains only in-frame clones and omits some. The specimen has some 30,000 clones, none found just once. Sequenced sample: peripheral blood mononuclear cells. Source of these receptors: a person between 18 and 75 years old in good health.

This clone was observed a few times. The CDR3 extends 3 residues past the end of the read, so its final part is completed from the germline J gene. V usage is TRBV7-2 and J usage is TRBJ1-2; 10 bases fit TRBD1. The germline CDR1 and CDR2 sequences are SGHTA and FQGNSA. This CDR3 is built from 18 residues. CDR3 in amino acids: CASRLAHRRTGGRYGYTF. Incomplete CDR3 DNA: TGTGCAAGTCGCTTAGCTCACCGACGGACAGGGGGACGCTATGGC.

As concerns this clone: The CDR3 end lies 3 residues beyond the end of the read and is filled in from the germline J gene. The rearrangement joins TRBV30 to TRBJ2-7; no firm D call. The CDR3 totals 13 residues. The V gene lost 4 bases and the J gene lost 3 bases, with 13 bases spanning the gap. Germline values: CDR1 GTSNPN, CDR2 SVGIG (reference sequence). CDR3 region: CAWTLSTDYEQYF. Partial CDR3 DNA: TGTGCCTGGACCCTGTCTACCGACTACGAG.

Worth noting for this clone: The sequenced fragment ends 3 residues before the CDR3 boundary, so the rest is inferred from the germline J gene. The V and J genes are TRBV2 and TRBJ2-7; unclear D gene. The germline V and J ends were trimmed by 1 base and 5 bases, with 3 bases remaining between them. The V gene's germline CDR1 is SNHLY and CDR2 FYNNEI. This CDR3 has 11 residues. The CDR3 sequence: CASSEVNEQYF. The sequenced CDR3 bases are TGTGCCAGCAGTGAAGTAAACGAG.

This clone was seen many times. The CDR3 is cut off 3 residues early in the read; its end comes from the germline J gene. The rearrangement uses TRBV7-9 and TRBJ1-2, with no clear D. Germline values: CDR1 SEHNR, CDR2 FQNEAQ (reference sequence). CDR3 length equals 11 residues. The CDR3 spells CASSLGPGYTF. The sequenced part of the CDR3 DNA is TGTGCCAGCAGCTTAGGTCCGGGC.

This clone was seen repeatedly, ten times or more. The read gets to within 3 residues of the CDR3 end, and the germline J gene fills in the rest. The chain joins TRBV7-9 to TRBJ1-1, with 7 bases that match TRBD1. The germline V gene encodes CDR1 SEHNR and CDR2 FQNEAQ (reference sequence). This CDR3 comprises 15 residues. V lost 6 bases to trimming and J lost 3 bases; unmatched junction nucleotides: 10. CDR3 protein: CASRPFRGMDTEAFF. CDR3 DNA (partial): TGTGCCAGCAGACCCTTCAGGGGGATGGACACTGAA.

The sample holds many counts of this clone. The read ends 3 residues before the CDR3 terminus; that terminus is restored from the germline J gene. The chain couples TRBV7-3 to TRBJ2-1; 7 bases line up with TRBD2. The V gene end was trimmed by 6 bases and the J gene end by 0 bases; junction bases not matched to a gene: 5. Germline loops: CDR1 SGHTA, CDR2 FQGTGA. The CDR3 covers 15 residues. The part of the CDR3 DNA that was read is TGTGCCAGCAGTTCCGGCGGGAGCTCCTACAATGAG. Protein: CASSSGGSSYNE. The complete CDR3 protein is CASSSGGSSYNEQFF.

This clone was detected ten times or more. The CDR3 is cut off 3 residues early in the read; its end comes from the germline J gene. The genes are TRBV20-1 and TRBJ2-4, with 11 bases that match TRBD1. There are 15 residues in the CDR3. Trimming took 2 bases from V and 6 from J; bases not matched to a gene: 6. Germline CDR1 DFQATT, CDR2 SNEGSKA (reference sequence). The CDR3 sequence is CSARTGTGGLNIQYF. The covered CDR3 bases are TGCAGTGCTAGAACCGGGACAGGGGGTTTAAACATT.

Notes on this clone: Read data end 3 residues before the CDR3 end; the end is taken from the germline J gene. The chain combines TRBV7-2 with TRBJ2-3, with 10 nucleotides matching TRBD1. This CDR3 has 15 residues. The germline V gene encodes CDR1 SGHTA and CDR2 FQGNSA. This chain's CDR3 is CASSVPGQGSETQYF. Partial CDR3 DNA: TGTGCCAGCAGCGTACCGGGACAGGGGTCGGAGACG.

This clone was detected many times. The CDR3 loop is CASSLAGLASTDTQYF. The DNA read from the CDR3 is TGTGCCAGCAGCTTAGCGGGACTAGCTAGCACAGATACG. The genes are TRBV7-8 and TRBJ2-3, with 9 bases fitting TRBD2. The read finishes 3 residues shy of the CDR3 end, and the germline J gene is used to complete it. The CDR3 length is 16 residues. Trimming cost V 0 bases and J 0 bases; bases outside gene matches: 1. Germline CDR1 SGHVS, CDR2 FQNEAQ.

There are many counts of this clone. The CDR3 is cut off 3 residues early in the read; its end comes from the germline J gene. V usage is TRBV7-3 and J usage is TRBJ1-3, with TRBD1 identical over 8 bases. This CDR3 region has 14 residues. Per the germline V gene, CDR1 is SGHTA and CDR2 is FQGTGA. V gave up 5 bases and J gave up 6 bases; unmatched junction bases: 6. This CDR3 reads CASSTGQGVNTIYF. The CDR3 DNA, read in part, is TGTGCCAGCAGCACAGGACAGGGTGTAAACACC.

This clone has a count of ten or more. The read finishes 3 residues shy of the CDR3 end, and the germline J gene is used to complete it. The V and J genes are TRBV18 and TRBJ2-5, with D possibly matching TRBD2 (6 bases). The V end was cut by 3 bases, the J end by 4 bases, with 18 bases between. The CDR3 is 16 amino acids. Per the germline V gene, CDR1 is KGHSH and CDR2 is LQKENI. CDR3 bases read: TGTGCCAGCTCACCGACGCAGGGAGGATTCACAGAGACC. The encoded protein is CASSPTQGGFTET. The full CDR3 protein is CASSPTQGGFTETQYF.

Details on this clone: The CDR3 end falls 3 residues outside the read, so it is completed with the germline J gene. The gene calls are TRBV7-6 and TRBJ1-6; D is perhaps TRBD1 (5 bases). Germline CDR1 reads SGHVS; CDR2 reads FNYEAQ. CDR3 length equals 15 residues. V was pared by 1 base and J by 8 bases, with 12 bases between. The part of the CDR3 DNA that was read is TGTGCCAGCAGCTTAGGAGGGCAGGGCTATTCACCC. Amino acids: CASSLGGQGYSP. The whole CDR3 is CASSLGGQGYSPLHF.

This clone was picked up many times. The read gets to within 3 residues of the CDR3 end, and the germline J gene fills in the rest. The chain recombines TRBV2 with TRBJ1-2; D unclear. Trimming removed 2 bases from V and 4 bases from J, with 8 bases in between. The germline V gene has CDR1 SNHLY and CDR2 FYNNEI. The CDR3 length is 13 residues. The sequenced CDR3 bases are TGTGCCAGCAGTGAACGGCAGGTCTATGGC. Translated: CASSERQVYG. The entire CDR3 protein reads CASSERQVYGYTF.

At least ten counts were recorded for this clone. The CDR3 goes on 3 residues after the read ends, and that part is filled in from the germline J gene. The chain links TRBV20-1 to TRBJ2-3; 12 positions match TRBD2. CDR1 and CDR2 from the germline V gene are DFQATT and SNEGSKA (reference sequence). V gave up 3 bases and J gave up 5 bases; unmatched junction bases: 3. The CDR3 is 14 residues long. CDR3 in amino acids: CSASLAGGGDTQYF. The CDR3 DNA, read in part, is TGCAGTGCTAGTCTAGCGGGAGGGGGAGATACG.

Note on this clone: The CDR3 is cut off 3 residues early in the read; its end comes from the germline J gene. The gene calls are TRBV7-6 and TRBJ2-7; 11 bases map to TRBD2. The V gene's germline CDR1 is SGHVS and CDR2 FNYEAQ. Trimming cost V 3 bases and J 3 bases; bases outside gene matches: 7. This CDR3 contains 16 residues. The chain's CDR3 is CASSFRGTSGLYEQYF. CDR3 DNA (partial): TGTGCCAGCAGCTTTCGCGGGACTAGCGGCCTCTACGAG.

This clone was seen repeatedly, ten times or more. The part of the CDR3 DNA that was read is TGCAGTGCTAGTCTAACAGGGAGTAATGAAAAA. Its translation is CSASLTGSNEK. The whole CDR3 reads CSASLTGSNEKLFF. V usage is TRBV20-1 and J usage is TRBJ1-4; possible D gene TRBD1, 6 bases. With the read ending 3 residues before the CDR3 end, the germline J gene is used to fill in that end. The V gene's germline CDR1 is DFQATT and CDR2 SNEGSKA (reference sequence). V was shortened by 3 bases and J by 4 bases, with 12 bases between the two germline ends. The CDR3 loop spans 14 amino acids.

Turning to this clone: The read terminates 3 residues before the CDR3 end, so the remaining end is supplied by the germline J gene. This rearrangement joins TRBV7-9 to TRBJ1-2; D uncertain. Germline-derived CDR1 and CDR2 are SEHNR and FQNEAQ (reference sequence). CDR3 size: 14 residues. Partial CDR3 DNA: TGTGCCAGCAGCCCCGGGTCTTCACCCCTAGGC. Translated: CASSPGSSPLG. The entire CDR3 protein is CASSPGSSPLGYTF.

This clone was seen many times. The read halts 3 residues ahead of the CDR3 end, with the missing end drawn from the germline J gene. This chain joins TRBV20-1 and TRBJ2-1; possible D gene TRBD2, 6 bases. V lost 0 bases to trimming and J lost 7 bases, with 10 bases between them. This CDR3 spans 13 amino acids. Germline V gene sequence: CDR1 DFQATT, CDR2 SNEGSKA (reference sequence). CDR3 bases read: TGCAGTGCTAGAGATCCAGGGAGGAATGAG. It codes for CSARDPGRNE. The whole CDR3 region reads CSARDPGRNEQFF.

Many counts were recorded for this clone. The read terminates 3 residues ahead of where the CDR3 ends, so the germline J gene completes it. The genes are TRBV20-1 and TRBJ2-7; 8 bases are shared with TRBD2. Germline assignment: CDR1 DFQATT and CDR2 SNEGSKA (reference sequence). The CDR3 totals 15 residues. Trimming removed 3 bases from V and 0 bases from J; junction bases left unmatched: 7. CDR3 bases read: TGCAGTGCTAGCGAGACTAGCGCAAACTCCTACGAG. It encodes CSASETSANSYE. The whole CDR3 is CSASETSANSYEQYF.

This clone has ten or more counts. The missing CDR3 end, 3 residues past where the read stops, is filled in from the germline J gene. The rearrangement joins TRBV5-1 to TRBJ2-1; maybe TRBD2 (5 bases). With 2 bases removed from V and 8 bases from J, the gap between germline ends came to 14 bases. This CDR3 is 14 amino acids long. Germline CDR1 SGHRS, CDR2 YFSETQ. The CDR3 reads CASSFRASFDEQFF. The sequenced part of the CDR3 DNA is TGCGCCAGCAGCTTTAGGGCTAGCTTCGATGAG.

This clone was counted a few times. The CDR3 bases that were read are TGTGCCAGCATTTGGGACAGGGGGCGCGAGGGC. Protein: CASIWDRGREG. The full CDR3 is CASIWDRGREGYTF. The chain carries TRBV2 and TRBJ1-2; 12 bases are shared with TRBD1. Read sequence stops 3 residues before the CDR3 end, and the germline J gene provides the missing end. This CDR3 is 14 amino acids long. Germline V gives CDR1 SNHLY, CDR2 FYNNEI.

This clone was detected ten times or more. The read ends 3 residues before the CDR3 terminus; that terminus is restored from the germline J gene. The rearrangement joins TRBV29-1 to TRBJ2-5; 16 positions match TRBD2. CDR1 and CDR2 (germline): SQVTM, ANQGSEA. V was clipped by 6 bases and J by 5 bases; unmatched bases: 6. CDR3 length: 15 residues. The CDR3 protein is CSVTLGLAGGETQYF. The sequenced part of the CDR3 DNA is TGCAGCGTGACCCTGGGACTAGCGGGAGGGGAGACC. The full variable domain, its missing parts supplied by reference TRBV29-1 and TRBJ2-5, is SAVISQKPSRDICQRGTSLTIQCQVDSQVTMMFWYRQQPGQSLTLIATANQGSEATYESGFVIDKFPISRPNLTFSTLTVSNMSPEDSSIYLCSVTLGLAGGETQYFGPGTRLLVL.

There are many counts of this clone. With the read ending 3 residues before the CDR3 end, the germline J gene is used to fill in that end. The J gene is TRBJ2-3, the V gene TRBV11-3; D is possibly TRBD2 (6 bases). This CDR3 comprises 14 residues. V lost 1 base, J lost 6 bases, and 11 bases lay in between. CDR1 is SGHNT and CDR2 is YENEEA in the germline V gene. The DNA read from the CDR3 is TGTGCCAGCAGCTTAGCTGCGGGATGGGATACG. Translating gives CASSLAAGWDT. The full-length CDR3 reads as CASSLAAGWDTQYF. The full variable domain, completed using reference TRBV11-3 and TRBJ2-3, is EAGVVQSPRYKIIEKKQPVAFWCNPISGHNTLYWYLQNLGQGPELLIRYENEEAVDDSQLPKDRFSAERLKGVDSTLKIQPAELGDSAVYLCASSLAAGWDTQYFGPGTRLTVL.

This clone was counted ten times or more. The read stops 3 residues short of the end of the CDR3; the missing end is completed from the germline J gene. The chain is built from TRBV2 and TRBJ2-1, with 10 bases that match TRBD2. The CDR3 has 15 residues. CDR1 SNHLY and CDR2 FYNNEI come from the germline V gene. The V segment lost 4 bases and the J segment 4 bases; nucleotides outside the gene matches: 4. The CDR3 sequence: CASSGVAGGYNEQFF. The CDR3 bases that were read are TGTGCCAGCAGTGGTGTAGCGGGGGGTTACAATGAG.

In this sample, this clone turned up many times. The CDR3 extends 3 residues past the end of the read, so its final part is completed from the germline J gene. This chain connects TRBV12-3 or TRBV12-4 to TRBJ2-3; 11 nucleotides agree with TRBD1. The CDR3 contains 14 residues. CDR3 in amino acids: CASSFGGQGASQYF. The part of the CDR3 DNA that was read is TGTGCCAGCAGTTTTGGTGGACAGGGGGCGTCG.

Only a few counts were recorded for this clone. Sequencing ends 3 residues short of the CDR3 end; the germline J gene provides the rest. The chain has TRBV6-4 and TRBJ2-2, with 11 nucleotides matching TRBD2. Germline V gives CDR1 MRHNA, CDR2 SNTAGT. This CDR3 comprises 16 residues. The J segment lost 1 base and the V segment lost 3 bases, leaving 1 base of the junction unmatched. This CDR3 is CASSETSGENTGELFF. Incomplete CDR3 DNA: TGTGCCAGCAGTGAGACTAGCGGGGAGAACACCGGGGAG.

This clone has at least ten counts. Read sequence stops 3 residues before the CDR3 end, and the germline J gene provides the missing end. The chain joins TRBV19 to TRBJ2-7; 8 bases map to TRBD1. V lost 8 bases, J lost 5 bases, and 8 bases stayed unmatched. Germline V CDR1 and CDR2: LNHDA, SQIVND (reference sequence). CDR3 length: 13 residues. The sequenced CDR3 bases are TGTGCCAGTGGGGCAGGGGGCCGTAACGAG. Protein sequence: CASGAGGRNE. The whole CDR3 protein is CASGAGGRNEQYF.

The sample holds many counts of this clone. The CDR3 end lies 3 residues beyond the end of the read and is filled in from the germline J gene. The rearrangement uses TRBV30 and TRBJ1-6; possibly TRBD1 for D (5 bases). The CDR3 covers 12 residues. Deletions cut 1 base from V and 7 bases from J, with 5 bases between. Per germline, CDR1 GTSNPN and CDR2 SVGIG (reference sequence). CDR3 bases read: TGTGCCTGGAGTGACAGGAATTCACCC. Translation: CAWSDRNSP. The entire CDR3 is CAWSDRNSPLHF.

A word on this clone: The read ends 3 residues before the CDR3 terminus; that terminus is restored from the germline J gene. The chain employs TRBV11-2 and TRBJ1-2, with 7 bases lining up with TRBD1. The CDR3 runs 13 residues. The germline V gene encodes CDR1 SGHAT and CDR2 FQNNGV. The CDR3 bases that were read are TGTGCCAGCAGTATGGACAGGAAGAGGGGC. This gives the protein CASSMDRKRG. From start to end, the CDR3 is CASSMDRKRGYTF.

This clone has a count of ten or more. The DNA read from the CDR3 is TGTGCCAGTAGTATAAGACCAGGATGGGGACAAAATGGGTCCTACGAG. Translation gives CASSIRPGWGQNGSYE. The full CDR3 sequence reads CASSIRPGWGQNGSYEQYF. The chain is built from TRBV19 and TRBJ2-7, with a tentative D call TRBD1 (6 bases). The observed sequence ends 3 residues before the CDR3 terminus, with the missing tail filled in from the germline J gene. Trimming took 2 bases from V and 1 from J, leaving 24 bases between them. The CDR3 length is 19 residues. Looked up from germline, CDR1 is LNHDA and CDR2 is SQIVND (reference sequence).